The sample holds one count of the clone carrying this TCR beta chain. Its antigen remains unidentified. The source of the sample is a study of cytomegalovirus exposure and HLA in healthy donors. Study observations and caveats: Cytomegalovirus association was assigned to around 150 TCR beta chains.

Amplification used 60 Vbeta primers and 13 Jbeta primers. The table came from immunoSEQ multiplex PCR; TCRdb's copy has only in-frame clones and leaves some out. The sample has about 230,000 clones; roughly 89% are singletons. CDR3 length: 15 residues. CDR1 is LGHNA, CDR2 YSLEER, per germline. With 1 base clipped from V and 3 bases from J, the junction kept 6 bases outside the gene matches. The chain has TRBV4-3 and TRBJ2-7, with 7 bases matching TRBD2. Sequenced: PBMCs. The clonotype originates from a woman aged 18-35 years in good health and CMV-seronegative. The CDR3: CASSQGEGAGYEQYF. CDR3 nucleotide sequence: TGCGCCAGCAGCCAAGGGGAGGGAGCAGGCTACGAGCAGTACTTC.